Sequencing of this T cell receptor beta chain was carried out in a study of OX40 agonist ivuxolimab in advanced cancers. The protocol was immunoSEQ multiplex PCR, while the TCRdb copy is restricted to in-frame clones and leaves out a portion. The data contain more than 60,000 clones, 85% to 90% of them singletons. The CDR3 sequence is 12 residues long. Trimming at V came to 6 bases and at J to 7 bases, leaving 4 bases not matched to a gene. In germline, CDR1 is MGHDK, CDR2 SYGVNS. This rearrangement joins TRBV25-1 to TRBJ2-7, with 9 nucleotides matching TRBD1. The specimen was CD4+ or CD8+ T cells sorted from blood, collected in a trial of the OX40 agonist ivuxolimab. The clonotype originates from an adult with an advanced solid tumor such as melanoma, head and neck, liver or kidney cancer. The DNA for the CDR3 is TGTGCCAGCAGACAGGGGGCGGGAGAGCAGTACTTC. Residues: CASRQGAGEQYF.